One and the same sample provided the 5 T cell receptor beta chains below, sequenced in a study of T-cell reconstitution after alpha-beta-depleted transplantation in children listed by TCRdb under 2016. What this sample's treatment or condition label stands for: allogeneic hematopoietic cell transplantation with graft depleted of TCRalphabeta T cells and CD19 B cells. The library was produced with PCR. Data came from an Illumina HiSeq 2500. TCR library preparation used molecular barcoding, with unique molecular identifiers applied to normalize quantification of the TCRbeta repertoire. Through fastp at Q25 and MiXCR, TCRdb rebuilt clones from the public reads, retaining in-frame beta chains. When rows share a CDR3 protein, they turn into one entry using the most common DNA and genes. The sample data list about 260,000 distinct CDR3 sequences, and less than 9% of these were observed just once. The top ten clones comprise about 6.4% of the sample.

This specimen consisted of PBMCs, mostly from graft donor cells, obtained 180 days after TCRalphabeta/CD19-depleted stem cell transplant. Receptors were obtained from a male patient aged 10 to 17 who had a stem cell transplant for acute lymphoblastic leukemia, so the T cells may come from the graft donor.

This clonotype was found a few times. The V gene is TRBV18, the J gene TRBJ2-5, with D unresolved. V shed 3 bases and J shed 4 bases, with 12 bases lying between them. Germline CDR1 and CDR2: KGHSH and LQKENI. The CDR3 loop spans 14 amino acids. CDR3 residues: CASSPQSRPETQYF. DNA of the CDR3: TGTGCCAGCTCACCCCAATCGCGCCCAGAGACCCAGTACTTC.

This clonotype was counted many times. The chain links TRBV5-1 to TRBJ1-1, with unresolved D. Germline assignment: CDR1 SGHRS and CDR2 YFSETQ. V was trimmed by 0 bases and J by 3 bases, leaving 9 bases between them. The CDR3 extends over 14 amino acids. This CDR3 is CASSLVGVDTEAFF. The CDR3 coding sequence is TGCGCCAGCAGCTTGGTCGGGGTCGACACTGAAGCTTTCTTT.

The J gene is TRBJ2-5, the V gene TRBV7-9; D gene unclear. Germline CDR1 reads SEHNR; CDR2 reads FQNEAQ (reference sequence). This CDR3 spans 16 amino acids. With 1 base removed from V and 0 bases from J, the gap between germline ends came to 12 bases. CDR3 sequence (DNA): TGTGCCAGCAGCTTAGGCTCAGCTACTTACCAAGAGACCCAGTACTTC. It encodes CASSLGSATYQETQYF.

By sample share, this clonotype is medium-sized. V gene TRBV29-1 combines with J gene TRBJ1-1, with D perhaps TRBD1 (6 bases). This CDR3 spans 15 amino acids. The germline V and J ends were trimmed by 6 bases and 4 bases, with 21 bases remaining between them. Germline V lookup: CDR1 SQVTM, CDR2 ANQGSEA. CDR3 in amino acids: CSVIPLGGATTEAFF. DNA of the CDR3: TGCAGCGTCATCCCTCTAGGGGGGGCGACCACTGAAGCTTTCTTT.

Many counts were recorded for this clonotype. The J gene is TRBJ2-5, the V gene TRBV5-5; no clear D. CDR1 is SGHKS, CDR2 YYEKEE, per germline (reference sequence). Trimming shortened V by 5 bases and J by 2 bases, and 19 bases separated the two germline ends. The CDR3 covers 16 residues. CDR3 nucleotide sequence: TGTGCCAGCAGTCACTTACAGTTTGGCGGACAAGAGACCCAGTACTTC. Translated, it gives CASSHLQFGGQETQYF. Supplemented by reference TRBV5-5 and TRBJ2-5, the full variable domain reads DAGVTQSPTHLIKTRGQQVTLRCSPISGHKSVSWYQQVLGQGPQFIFQYYEKEERGRGNFPDRFSARQFPNYSSELNVNALLLGDSALYLCASSHLQFGGQETQYFGPGTRLLVL.